The 13 T cell receptor beta chains below all came from one sample that was sequenced in a study of cytotoxic CD8 clonotypes in ibrutinib-treated CLL. Clones were read by immunoSEQ multiplex PCR, and TCRdb kept only the in-frame ones, dropping some. Of about 120,000 clones listed, 70% to 90% are singletons. Sequencing used PBMCs, obtained after 24 months of ibrutinib treatment. These receptors were obtained from a human donor with chronic lymphocytic leukemia.

The V gene is TRBV2, the J gene TRBJ1-5; D ambiguous. Germline V gives CDR1 SNHLY, CDR2 FYNNEI. V was clipped by 1 base and J by 0 bases, with 7 bases between them. There are 15 residues in the CDR3. The CDR3 DNA reads TGTGCCAGCAGTGAAGAACAGCTTAGCAATCAGCCCCAGCATTTT. Residues: CASSEEQLSNQPQHF. The full variable domain, rest sourced from reference TRBV2 and TRBJ1-5, is EPEVTQTPSHQVTQMGQEVILRCVPISNHLYFYWYRQILGQKVEFLVSFYNNEISEKSEIFDDQFSVERPDGSNFTLKIRSTKLEDSAMYFCASSEEQLSNQPQHFGDGTRLSIL.

The chain joins TRBV4-2 to TRBJ2-7; D is possibly TRBD1 (5 bases). V was cut by 1 base and J by 3 bases, with 16 bases left in between. The CDR3 spans 16 residues. Germline loops: CDR1 LGHNA, CDR2 YNFKEQ. CDR3 bases: TGTGCCAGCAGCCAAGCCGACCGACAGACCAACTACGAGCAGTACTTC. Translated, it gives CASSQADRQTNYEQYF.

The J gene is TRBJ1-1, the V gene TRBV18, with a tentative D call TRBD1 (5 bases). Germline V gives CDR1 KGHSH, CDR2 LQKENI. The CDR3 has 15 residues. The V and J ends lost 6 bases and 1 base respectively, with 15 bases between them. As DNA, the CDR3 is TGTGCCAGCTCCCTGGGGTCCGGGGCGAACACTGAAGCTTTCTTT. This encodes CASSLGSGANTEAFF.

This chain links TRBV28 with TRBJ1-2; no reliable D call. There are 13 residues in the CDR3. The germline V gene has CDR1 MDHEN and CDR2 SYDVKM. Trimming cost V 1 base and J 8 bases, with 11 bases left between them. CDR3 nucleotide sequence: TGTGCCAGCAGTTTATTTTTCTCGAGGGGCTACACCTTC. Protein: CASSLFFSRGYTF.

This chain links TRBV29-1 with TRBJ2-1; 10 bases fit TRBD2. The CDR3 extends over 16 amino acids. Germline CDR1 is SQVTM and CDR2 is ANQGSEA. J gave up 3 bases and V 5 bases, and 10 bases lay outside the gene matches. The CDR3 is CSVLPPSGGFYNEQFF. CDR3 bases: TGCAGCGTTCTTCCCCCTAGCGGGGGATTCTACAATGAGCAGTTCTTC.

The V call is TRBV19, the J call TRBJ2-7; D possibly matches TRBD1 or TRBD2 (5 bases each). Germline V gene lookup returns CDR1 LNHDA and CDR2 SQIVND (reference sequence). This CDR3 region has 13 residues. V gave up 1 base and J gave up 2 bases, with 6 bases separating them. The chain's CDR3 is CASSIGGTYEQYF. The DNA for the CDR3 is TGTGCCAGTAGTATAGGGGGGACCTACGAGCAGTACTTC.

This chain uses TRBV18 with TRBJ2-7, with 7 bases aligning to TRBD1. V trimming: 1 base; J trimming: 0 bases; junction bases outside the gene matches: 6. Germline loops: CDR1 KGHSH, CDR2 LQKENI. The CDR3 totals 16 residues. CDR3 residues: CASSPRTGTASYEQYF. The CDR3 coding sequence is TGTGCCAGCTCACCACGAACCGGGACAGCCTCCTACGAGCAGTACTTC.

This sequence joins TRBV12-5 and TRBJ2-7; D not certain. CDR1 and CDR2 from the germline V gene are LGHNT and FRNRAP. The CDR3 loop spans 15 amino acids. Trimming cost V 6 bases and J 0 bases, with 15 bases left between them. The chain's CDR3 is CASGPPGRLSYEQYF. DNA of the CDR3: TGTGCTAGTGGCCCCCCCGGACGGCTCTCCTACGAGCAGTACTTC.

This chain links TRBV9 with TRBJ2-1; D is perhaps TRBD1 (5 bases). Germline CDR1 SGDLS, CDR2 YYNGEE. V lost 4 bases, J lost 2 bases, and 13 bases lay in between. The CDR3 extends over 15 amino acids. The DNA of the CDR3 is TGTGCCAGCAGCCAGCAGGGCCATACCTACAATGAGCAGTTCTTC. This gives the protein CASSQQGHTYNEQFF. Full variable domain (missing parts from reference TRBV9 and TRBJ2-1): DSGVTQTPKHLITATGQRVTLRCSPRSGDLSVYWYQQSLDQGLQFLIQYYNGEERAKGNILERFSAQQFPDLHSELNLSSLELGDSALYFCASSQQGHTYNEQFFGPGTRLTVL.

The chain is built from TRBV19 and TRBJ2-7; 8 nucleotides match TRBD2. The germline V gene encodes CDR1 LNHDA and CDR2 SQIVND (reference sequence). The CDR3 is made up of 18 amino acids. V was pared by 2 bases and J by 3 bases, with 15 bases of the junction left unmatched. CDR3 bases: TGTGCCAGTAGTATACCCCTGCGACTAGCGCCCAGCCACTACGAGCAGTACTTC. This codes for CASSIPLRLAPSHYEQYF.

The chain links TRBV5-1 to TRBJ2-7, with D unresolved. Germline CDR1 is SGHRS and CDR2 is YFSETQ. V dropped 0 bases and J dropped 6 bases, with 4 bases sitting between them. There are 11 residues in the CDR3. CDR3 bases: TGCGCCAGCAGCTTGGACTCCGAGCAGTACTTC. This encodes CASSLDSEQYF.

J is TRBJ2-7 and V is TRBV19, with 8 nucleotides matching TRBD1. This CDR3 has 15 amino acids. Germline V gives CDR1 LNHDA, CDR2 SQIVND (reference sequence). The trim removed 5 bases at V and 3 bases at J, leaving 9 bases unmatched. The CDR3 DNA follows: TGTGCCAGTAGTGACGCCGGGACAGGAGACTACGAGCAGTACTTC. This encodes CASSDAGTGDYEQYF.

The gene calls are TRBV7-2 and TRBJ2-3; TRBD2 might be the D (5 bases). Trimming left V 2 bases short and J 6 bases short, with 9 bases between. The CDR3 is made up of 13 amino acids. Germline CDR1 reads SGHTA; CDR2 reads FQGNSA. The chain's CDR3 is CASSLTRVDTQYF. The CDR3 region has the DNA TGTGCCAGCAGCTTAACTAGAGTCGATACGCAGTATTTT.